A single sample is the source of the 14 T cell receptor beta chains below, sequenced in a study of OX40 agonist ivuxolimab in advanced cancers. The method was immunoSEQ multiplex PCR; TCRdb's version includes in-frame clones alone and lacks a portion of them. This sample has more than 15,000 clones; 76% occur once, and the top ten carry 40% to 50%. This specimen consisted of CD4+ or CD8+ T cells sorted from blood, obtained in a trial of the OX40 agonist ivuxolimab. Receptors originate from an adult with an advanced solid tumor such as melanoma, head and neck, liver or kidney cancer.

This chain uses TRBV2 with TRBJ2-7; perhaps TRBD1 as D (6 bases). This CDR3 contains 12 residues. The V end lost 6 bases, the J end lost 3 bases, and 9 bases lay between the germline ends. Germline CDR1 reads SNHLY; CDR2 reads FYNNEI. CDR3 amino acids: CASRQGSYEQYF. CDR3 DNA: TGTGCCAGCAGGCAGGGGAGCTACGAGCAGTACTTC.

The rearrangement joins TRBV5-4 to TRBJ2-1; 9 bases agree with TRBD2. Germline V gene data show CDR1 as SGHNT and CDR2 as YYREEE (reference sequence). V dropped 0 bases and J dropped 0; count of bases not matched to a gene: 7. The CDR3 is made up of 18 amino acids. Here the CDR3 DNA reads TGTGCCAGCAGCTTGGGTCTAGCGGGGACGAGCTCCTACAATGAGCAGTTCTTC. Amino acid sequence: CASSLGLAGTSSYNEQFF.

The rearrangement links TRBV9 to TRBJ2-3; 9 bases align to TRBD1. This CDR3 contains 18 residues. Germline CDR1 SGDLS, CDR2 YYNGEE. With 1 base clipped from V and 4 bases from J, the junction kept 13 bases outside the gene matches. The CDR3 coding sequence is TGTGCCAGCAGCGTACCTTTAGGGGGACAGGGAGGGTCAGATACGCAGTATTTT. The encoded protein is CASSVPLGGQGGSDTQYF.

This sequence joins TRBV27 and TRBJ2-7, with 7 nucleotides matching TRBD2. Germline values: CDR1 MNHEY, CDR2 SMNVEV (reference sequence). Germline trimming cut 2 bases from V and 0 bases from J; bases unmatched to any gene: 4. The CDR3 has 15 amino acids. The CDR3 spells CASSLRAGPSYEQYF. The CDR3 bases are TGTGCCAGCAGTTTAAGAGCGGGACCCTCCTACGAGCAGTACTTC.

The chain recombines TRBV10-3 with TRBJ2-1; unclear D gene. Germline V gives CDR1 ENHRY, CDR2 SYGVKD. Trimming took 0 bases from V and 8 from J, leaving 2 bases between them. The CDR3 loop spans 11 amino acids. The CDR3 is CAISESYEQFF. CDR3 nucleotide sequence: TGTGCCATCAGTGAGTCTTATGAGCAGTTCTTC.

The V call is TRBV6-1, the J call TRBJ1-2; 7 nucleotides align to TRBD1. V dropped 0 bases and J dropped 6; count of bases not matched to a gene: 10. Per the germline V gene, CDR1 is MNHNS and CDR2 is SASEGT. This CDR3 is built from 16 residues. Here the CDR3 DNA reads TGTGCCAGCAGTGAAGCACTCCTAAGACAGGGCGATGGCTACACCTTC. Translating gives CASSEALLRQGDGYTF.

This clone was detected once. V and J are TRBV4-2 and TRBJ2-1; the match to TRBD2 covers 9 bases. The germline CDR1 and CDR2 sequences are LGHNA and YNFKEQ. Trimming took 0 bases from V and 5 from J; bases not matched to a gene: 14. The CDR3 extends over 19 amino acids. CDR3 nucleotide sequence: TGTGCCAGCAGCCAAGATGTCGGGCTAGCGGGGCGAACAAACAATGAGCAGTTCTTC. Protein: CASSQDVGLAGRTNNEQFF.

This clone has more than one count but fewer than ten. This chain joins TRBV11-1 and TRBJ2-7; 10 bases match TRBD2. Trimming at V came to 5 bases and at J to 6 bases, leaving 7 bases not matched to a gene. CDR3 size: 14 residues. Germline loops: CDR1 SGHAT, CDR2 FQDESV (reference sequence). For the CDR3, the DNA is TGTGCCAGCAGCCGTAGCGGGGGGAGAGCCGAGCAGTACTTC. Translated: CASSRSGGRAEQYF.

The table lists this clone with a count of one. V usage is TRBV7-2 and J usage is TRBJ2-7; TRBD2 matches 7 bases. Trimming at V came to 3 bases and at J to 6 bases, leaving 8 bases not matched to a gene. Looked up from germline, CDR1 is SGHTA and CDR2 is FQGNSA. The CDR3 is made up of 14 amino acids. The CDR3 DNA sequence: TGTGCCAGCAGCTTCGGACTAGACGGGCGCGAGCAGTACTTC. This translates into CASSFGLDGREQYF. The variable domain in full, completed from reference TRBV7-2 and TRBJ2-7, reads GAGVSQSPSNKVTEKGKDVELRCDPISGHTALYWYRQSLGQGLEFLIYFQGNSAPDKSGLPSDRFSAERTGGSVSTLTIQRTQQEDSAVYLCASSFGLDGREQYFGPGTRLTVT.

This clone showed up just a few times. The J gene is TRBJ2-7, the V gene TRBV13, with TRBD2 matching 9 bases. V lost 3 bases, J lost 3 bases, and 3 bases stayed unmatched. Germline V gives CDR1 PRHDT, CDR2 FYEKMQ (reference sequence). The CDR3 contains 14 residues. Written as DNA, the CDR3 is TGTGCCAGCAGCTTCTCTAGCGGGGTCTACGAGCAGTACTTC. Protein sequence: CASSFSSGVYEQYF.

This chain uses TRBV25-1 with TRBJ2-3; D gene ambiguous. The CDR3 sequence is 10 residues long. V gave up 7 bases and J gave up 5 bases, with 4 bases separating them. CDR1 and CDR2 (germline): MGHDK, SYGVNS. The chain's CDR3 is CASTGDTQYF. Here the CDR3 DNA reads TGTGCCAGCACAGGAGATACGCAGTATTTT.

V is TRBV2 and J is TRBJ2-7; tentative D call: TRBD1 (6 bases). CDR3 length: 15 residues. The V end was cut by 6 bases, the J end by 3 bases, with 18 bases between. Germline lookup yields CDR1 SNHLY and CDR2 FYNNEI. CDR3 nucleotide sequence: TGTGCCAGCAGGATAACAGGGAGAGCCAACTACGAGCAGTACTTC. The encoded protein is CASRITGRANYEQYF.

This rearrangement joins TRBV7-2 to TRBJ2-7; D might be TRBD2 (7 bases). The germline V and J ends were trimmed by 0 bases and 2 bases, with 17 bases remaining between them. The germline CDR1 and CDR2 sequences are SGHTA and FQGNSA. The CDR3 is 17 amino acids. CDR3 in amino acids: CASSLAFRGGAAYEQYF. The CDR3 bases are TGTGCCAGCAGCTTAGCCTTTCGTGGGGGGGCCGCCTACGAGCAGTACTTC.

This clone has just a few counts. The J gene is TRBJ1-2, the V gene TRBV4-3, with D perhaps matching TRBD1 (5 bases). V was cut by 5 bases and J by 6 bases, with 10 bases left in between. The CDR3 has 12 residues. From germline, CDR1 is LGHNA and CDR2 YSLEER. The CDR3 DNA sequence: TGCGCCAGCAGCGAGGGGCTGGATGGCTACACCTTC. It translates to CASSEGLDGYTF.